The rows below give T cell receptor beta chains drawn from one sample of a study of CD8+ T cells in alopecia areata. Produced via immunoSEQ multiplex PCR; TCRdb's table is partial and in-frame only. Of about 140,000 clones listed, roughly four fifths are singletons. The sequencing here drew on CD8+ T cells sorted from blood, taken at week 4, from a patient treated with tofacitinib. All receptors come from a human donor with alopecia areata. Each CDR3 is given with its conserved first and last residue. D genes are given only for firm matches. Clone size is stated in some rows and not others, as once, few, many or a class when expanded.

D,V,J,size,DNA,CDR3
.,TRBV7-2,TRBJ1-5,.,TGTGCCAGCAGCCTCGGACGGGACAATCAGCCCCAGCATTTT,CASSLGRDNQPQHF
.,TRBV4-1,TRBJ2-7,.,TGCGCCAGCAGCCAAGCACCCCAGGGGCTCTCCTACGAGCAGTACTTC,CASSQAPQGLSYEQYF
TRBD2,TRBV6-5,TRBJ2-1,.,TGTGCCAGCACTGGACTAGACGCGGCTGAGCAGTTCTTC,CASTGLDAAEQFF
.,TRBV7-9,TRBJ2-1,.,TGTGCCAGCAGATATTCTTACCAGCCCTACAATGAGCAGTTCTTC,CASRYSYQPYNEQFF
.,TRBV5-6,TRBJ2-7,.,TGTGCCAGCAGCTCTGAGGGCGGGACCTACGAGCAGTACTTC,CASSSEGGTYEQYF
TRBD1,TRBV19,TRBJ2-5,once,TGTGCCAGTAGTATCTGGGACAGTCAAGAGACCCAGTACTTC,CASSIWDSQETQYF
.,TRBV5-1,TRBJ2-1,.,TGCGCCAGCAGCTACTCCCCCTCTCAGGGGGGGAATGAGCAGTTCTTC,CASSYSPSQGGNEQFF
.,TRBV6-5,TRBJ1-1,.,TGTGCCAGTTACCGGGGGAACACTGAAGCTTTCTTT,CASYRGNTEAFF
.,TRBV4-1,TRBJ1-2,.,TGCGCCAGCAGCCGGACTGACGCCTATGGCTACACCTTC,CASSRTDAYGYTF
TRBD1,TRBV5-1,TRBJ2-1,.,TGCGCCAGCAGCGCTGGGACAGGGACCTACAATGAGCAGTTCTTC,CASSAGTGTYNEQFF
.,TRBV5-1,TRBJ2-7,.,TGCGCCAGCAGCAACGACAGCACCTACGAGCAGTACTTC,CASSNDSTYEQYF
.,TRBV29-1,TRBJ2-7,.,TGCAGCGTTGGTAACGGCTACGAGCAGTACTTC,CSVGNGYEQYF
TRBD2,TRBV2,TRBJ2-5,few,TGTGCCAGCAGTGCGGCTAGCGGGGGACAAGAGACCCAGTACTTC,CASSAASGGQETQYF
.,TRBV5-6,TRBJ2-7,.,TGTGCCAGCAGCTTGGAGTCCTACGAGCAGTACTTC,CASSLESYEQYF
.,TRBV4-3,TRBJ2-5,.,TGCGCCAGCAGCCAAGACCGGGGAGTGGTCGAGACCCAGTACTTC,CASSQDRGVVETQYF
.,TRBV29-1,TRBJ2-1,.,TGCAGCGTCTCAGATGAGCAGTTCTTC,CSVSDEQFF
.,TRBV27,TRBJ2-3,few,TGTGCCAGCAGTTTATCTCCCTCAGATACGCAGTATTTT,CASSLSPSDTQYF
.,TRBV29-1,TRBJ2-5,once,TGCAGCGTTCCATTTCAGGGTAATACAGAGACCCAGTACTTC,CSVPFQGNTETQYF
TRBD2,TRBV7-8,TRBJ2-5,.,TGTGCCAGCAGCGATACTAGCGGGGGGCAAGAGACCCAGTACTTC,CASSDTSGGQETQYF
.,TRBV7-6,TRBJ2-7,.,TGTGCCAGCAGCCCGTCGGCCAGTCCCTACGAGCAGTACTTC,CASSPSASPYEQYF
TRBD1,TRBV27,TRBJ2-1,.,TGTGCCAGCAGGGGACAGACTTACAATGAGCAGTTCTTC,CASRGQTYNEQFF
TRBD1,TRBV7-9,TRBJ2-5,.,TGTGCCAGCAGCTTCCCGGACAGGGAACGAGAGACCCAGTACTTC,CASSFPDRERETQYF
TRBD1,TRBV14,TRBJ1-2,.,TGTGCCAGCAGCCAAGATCAGGTTTCACAGGGGGCCGGTGGCTACACCTTC,CASSQDQVSQGAGGYTF
TRBD2,TRBV12-5,TRBJ2-5,once,TGTGCTAGTGGTTCCTTCCTAGCGGGGGCAGAAGAGACCCAGTACTTC,CASGSFLAGAEETQYF
TRBD2,TRBV2,TRBJ2-7,.,TGTGCCAGCAGTGTGGGCGGGGGGGCGTACGAGCAGTACTTC,CASSVGGGAYEQYF
.,TRBV29-1,TRBJ2-3,.,TGCAGCGTTGAACTGCCGTTAGATACGCAGTATTTT,CSVELPLDTQYF
.,TRBV6-5,TRBJ2-7,.,TGTGCCAGCAGTTACTTTCGGGGCACGGCCCTCGAGCAGTACTTC,CASSYFRGTALEQYF
.,TRBV5-1,TRBJ2-2,.,TGCGCCAGCAGCTCCCGGGGGACAGCAGGGACCGGGGAGCTGTTTTTT,CASSSRGTAGTGELFF
TRBD1,TRBV4-2,TRBJ1-1,.,TGTGCCAGCAGCCCGCCTGACAGGGCGAACACTGAAGCTTTCTTT,CASSPPDRANTEAFF
.,TRBV19,TRBJ2-2,.,TGTGCCAGTCGCCCCCCGGACACGACCGTAAACACCGGGGAGCTGTTTTTT,CASRPPDTTVNTGELFF
TRBD1,TRBV5-1,TRBJ2-7,once,TGCGCCAGCAGCCTGGCAGTGGGACAGGTAAAGAGGGAGCAGTACTTC,CASSLAVGQVKREQYF
.,TRBV7-8,TRBJ2-2,.,TGTGCCAGCAGCTTAGCCGAAGAACCCGGGGAGCTGTTTTTT,CASSLAEEPGELFF
.,TRBV5-6,TRBJ1-3,.,TGTGCCAGCAGCTTGTTGGACCACTCTGGAAACACCATATATTTT,CASSLLDHSGNTIYF
.,TRBV4-1,TRBJ2-3,.,TGCGCCAGCAGCCAAGAGGCGGGGGCCTCCACAGATACGCAGTATTTT,CASSQEAGASTDTQYF
.,TRBV7-9,TRBJ2-4,once,TGTGCCAGCAGCTTAAGCGGAGAGCTAGCCAAAAACATTCAGTACTTC,CASSLSGELAKNIQYF
.,TRBV7-9,TRBJ1-5,.,TGTGCCAGCAGCCCGGTTTCCAGCAATCAGCCCCAGCATTTT,CASSPVSSNQPQHF